This TCR beta chain was found in a study of T-cell memory formation after mild COVID-19. The study's findings and limits: In second-wave clones peaking day 37, SARS-CoV-2 specificity remained unconfirmed. Contracting clones, day 15 to 85, had balanced CD4/CD8, and later expanders favored CD4+.

TCRdb used MiXCR to reprocess the 5' RACE reads, holding one entry per CDR3 protein. The sample contains about 320,000 distinct CDR3 sequences, more than 13% of which appear only once. As to this clonotype: Its antigen remains unidentified.

Germline CDR1 and CDR2: MNHEY and SVGEGT. Between the trimmed V and J ends, which lost 7 bases and 7 bases, there was a span of 11 bases. The CDR3 contains 12 residues. This clonotype originated in a young man who had mild COVID-19 (a few samples of this study predate the infection). Cell type and time point are not known. J is TRBJ2-1 and V is TRBV6-2 or TRBV6-3; D is perhaps TRBD1 (8 bases). The specimen was PBMCs or a T cell subset sorted from them (not recorded which). The CDR3 DNA is TGTGCCAGCACACAGGGGGGGAATGAGCAGTTCTTC. Translating gives CASTQGGNEQFF.